These T cell receptor beta chains were read from a single sample in a study of T cell responses to AZD1222 COVID-19 vaccine. Repertoires were generated with immunoSEQ multiplex PCR, while TCRdb's copy carries only in-frame clones and drops some. The sample includes about 120,000 clones, 85% to 95% of them seen just once. The sequencing used peripheral blood, collected on day 0 of AZD1222 vaccination. The receptors here all came from an adult in good health. CDR3s include the opening cysteine and the closing phenylalanine or tryptophan. Each record gives: J gene, V gene, D gene, clone size, CDR3 protein, CDR3 DNA. A D gene is named only where the DNA matches it firmly. Rows may omit the clone size; those that give it use once, few, many or a size class.

J gene: TRBJ1-1
V gene: TRBV18
D gene: NA
clone size: NA
CDR3 protein: CASSQGVDTEAFF
CDR3 DNA: TGTGCCAGCTCACAGGGGGTAGACACTGAAGCTTTCTTT

J gene: TRBJ1-2
V gene: TRBV4-1
D gene: NA
clone size: NA
CDR3 protein: CASSQGLPGLRIYGYTF
CDR3 DNA: TGCGCCAGCAGCCAAGGTCTACCCGGTCTAAGGATCTATGGCTACACCTTC

J gene: TRBJ1-1
V gene: TRBV28
D gene: NA
clone size: NA
CDR3 protein: CASTYPGEAFF
CDR3 DNA: TGTGCCAGCACCTACCCGGGAGAAGCTTTCTTT

J gene: TRBJ1-2
V gene: TRBV5-6
D gene: NA
clone size: NA
CDR3 protein: CASSGIGDGRTSGYTF
CDR3 DNA: TGTGCCAGCAGCGGGATAGGGGATGGCAGGACGAGCGGCTACACCTTC

J gene: TRBJ2-7
V gene: TRBV3-1/TRBV3-2
D gene: TRBD2
clone size: NA
CDR3 protein: CASTPGLAGVREQYF
CDR3 DNA: TGTGCCAGCACCCCGGGACTAGCGGGAGTTCGCGAGCAGTACTTC

J gene: TRBJ2-2
V gene: TRBV1
D gene: NA
clone size: NA
CDR3 protein: CTSSQRGKGFAGELFF
CDR3 DNA: TGCACCAGCAGCCAACGGGGGAAAGGGTTCGCCGGGGAGCTGTTTTTT

J gene: TRBJ1-1
V gene: TRBV6-1
D gene: NA
clone size: NA
CDR3 protein: CASSAGTHQGNTEAFF
CDR3 DNA: TGTGCCAGCAGTGCCGGAACCCATCAGGGGAACACTGAAGCTTTCTTT

J gene: TRBJ2-3
V gene: TRBV5-1
D gene: TRBD2
clone size: NA
CDR3 protein: CASSPPMTSGGTDTQYF
CDR3 DNA: TGCGCCAGCAGCCCACCCATGACTAGCGGGGGCACAGATACGCAGTATTTT

J gene: TRBJ2-1
V gene: TRBV6-2/TRBV6-3
D gene: NA
clone size: NA
CDR3 protein: CASSRQTLEQFF
CDR3 DNA: TGTGCCAGCAGCAGACAGACGTTGGAGCAGTTCTTC

J gene: TRBJ2-1
V gene: TRBV5-1
D gene: NA
clone size: NA
CDR3 protein: CASSFEGHEQFF
CDR3 DNA: TGCGCCAGCAGCTTTGAAGGGCATGAGCAGTTCTTC

J gene: TRBJ2-5
V gene: TRBV2
D gene: NA
clone size: NA
CDR3 protein: CASSAGWEDQYF
CDR3 DNA: TGTGCCAGCAGTGCCGGCTGGGAGGACCAGTACTTC

J gene: TRBJ1-4
V gene: TRBV5-4
D gene: NA
clone size: NA
CDR3 protein: CASSLEGGNNEKLFF
CDR3 DNA: TGTGCCAGCAGCTTGGAAGGGGGAAATAATGAAAAACTGTTTTTT

J gene: TRBJ2-5
V gene: TRBV5-5
D gene: NA
clone size: NA
CDR3 protein: CASSLVTMETQYF
CDR3 DNA: TGTGCCAGCAGCTTGGTGACTATGGAGACCCAGTACTTC

J gene: TRBJ1-3
V gene: TRBV5-1
D gene: TRBD1
clone size: NA
CDR3 protein: CASSLPGGNTIYF
CDR3 DNA: TGCGCCAGCAGCTTGCCAGGGGGGAACACCATATATTTT

J gene: TRBJ2-3
V gene: TRBV11-2
D gene: TRBD2
clone size: once
CDR3 protein: CASSPGLVFSTDTQYF
CDR3 DNA: TGTGCCAGCAGCCCAGGACTAGTATTCAGCACAGATACGCAGTATTTT

J gene: TRBJ2-7
V gene: TRBV6-7
D gene: NA
clone size: NA
CDR3 protein: CASSAKSGGKGNEQYF
CDR3 DNA: TGTGCCAGCAGTGCCAAATCGGGCGGGAAGGGAAACGAGCAGTACTTC

J gene: TRBJ2-2
V gene: TRBV5-8
D gene: NA
clone size: NA
CDR3 protein: CASSFPQIRVNTGELFF
CDR3 DNA: TGTGCCAGCAGCTTTCCCCAAATCCGGGTTAACACCGGGGAGCTGTTTTTT

J gene: TRBJ1-6
V gene: TRBV3-1/TRBV3-2
D gene: NA
clone size: NA
CDR3 protein: CASSQSQGYSPLHF
CDR3 DNA: TGTGCCAGCAGCCAATCCCAGGGTTATTCACCCCTCCACTTT

J gene: TRBJ2-7
V gene: TRBV27
D gene: NA
clone size: NA
CDR3 protein: CASSLRGPYEQYF
CDR3 DNA: TGTGCCAGCAGTTTAAGGGGTCCCTACGAGCAGTACTTC

J gene: TRBJ1-3
V gene: TRBV12-3/TRBV12-4
D gene: NA
clone size: NA
CDR3 protein: CASSYGGNTIYF
CDR3 DNA: TGTGCCAGCAGTTATGGAGGAAACACCATATATTTT

J gene: TRBJ2-5
V gene: TRBV5-1
D gene: TRBD2
clone size: NA
CDR3 protein: CASSLGGGRGQETQYF
CDR3 DNA: TGCGCCAGCAGCTTGGGGGGCGGGAGAGGCCAAGAGACCCAGTACTTC

J gene: TRBJ2-2
V gene: TRBV19
D gene: NA
clone size: NA
CDR3 protein: CASKALVSNTGELFF
CDR3 DNA: TGTGCCTCCAAGGCCCTGGTATCGAACACCGGGGAGCTGTTTTTT

J gene: TRBJ2-1
V gene: TRBV4-1
D gene: NA
clone size: once
CDR3 protein: CASSQDISFRLVGNNEQFF
CDR3 DNA: TGCGCCAGCAGCCAAGATATATCCTTTAGACTAGTAGGTAACAATGAGCAGTTCTTC

J gene: TRBJ1-3
V gene: TRBV28
D gene: NA
clone size: NA
CDR3 protein: CASNRLAGNTIYF
CDR3 DNA: TGTGCCAGCAATAGGCTAGCGGGAAACACCATATATTTT

J gene: TRBJ2-7
V gene: TRBV5-1
D gene: NA
clone size: NA
CDR3 protein: CASSLAPLPYEQYF
CDR3 DNA: TGCGCCAGCAGCTTGGCCCCGCTACCCTACGAGCAGTACTTC

J gene: TRBJ1-5
V gene: TRBV10-3
D gene: NA
clone size: NA
CDR3 protein: CATRSNEVSNQPQHF
CDR3 DNA: TGTGCCACCCGGTCCAATGAAGTTAGCAATCAGCCCCAGCATTTT

J gene: TRBJ1-1
V gene: TRBV19
D gene: NA
clone size: NA
CDR3 protein: CASSPWIGGTEAFF
CDR3 DNA: TGTGCCAGTAGTCCTTGGATCGGGGGCACTGAAGCTTTCTTT

J gene: TRBJ1-2
V gene: TRBV10-3
D gene: NA
clone size: NA
CDR3 protein: CAISESLGAVANYGYTF
CDR3 DNA: TGTGCCATCAGTGAGTCCCTAGGGGCAGTGGCTAACTATGGCTACACCTTC